This entry features one TCR beta chain sequence. These data originate in a study of control samples from healthy donors and cancer patients. Method: immunoSEQ multiplex PCR; TCRdb's copy keeps in-frame clones and lacks some. Here the sample spans some 67,000 clones, 87% being singletons. Germline V gene sequence: CDR1 SGHTA, CDR2 FQGNSA. The V end was cut by 5 bases, the J end by 4 bases, with 8 bases between. This CDR3 has 12 residues. This chain uses TRBV7-2 with TRBJ1-1; D is perhaps TRBD1 (6 bases). Sequencing was carried out using PBMCs. This clonotype was obtained from a woman aged 50 to 65 with head and neck cancer. The CDR3 coding sequence is TGTGCCAGCAGCCAGGGGAGCACTGAAGCTTTCTTT. It encodes CASSQGSTEAFF.